Following are 7 T cell receptor beta chains from one sample sequenced in a study of T cells in Graves' hyperthyroidism and ophthalmopathy. TCR beta CDR3 regions were amplified from RNA transcripts. HTBI primers were the set used in a first-round RT-PCR of the TCR CDR3. TCRdb analysed the multiplex PCR reads with MiXCR anew, one entry per CDR3 protein. The sample lists more than 600,000 distinct CDR3 sequences, roughly 17% occurring once. Material: blood. Every receptor here comes from a man between 18 and 35 years old with Graves' hyperthyroidism.

A note on this clonotype: A much larger clone is a single base away; this may be a read error. The chain carries TRBV28 and TRBJ1-1; no clear D. This CDR3 has 14 residues. The V gene's germline CDR1 is MDHEN and CDR2 SYDVKM. The CDR3: CAGSPPRVNTEAFF. CDR3 nucleotide sequence: TGTGCCGGCAGTCCCCCCCGAGTTAACACTGAAGCTTTCTTT.

This clonotype was recorded at least ten times. V usage is TRBV24-1 and J usage is TRBJ1-2, with TRBD1 matching over 7 bases. The ends lost 2 bases at V and 6 bases at J; junction bases unmatched: 2. The CDR3 loop spans 13 amino acids. Germline loops: CDR1 KGHDR, CDR2 SFDVKD. Written as DNA, the CDR3 is TGTGCCACCAGTGATTACAGGGGAGATGGCTACACCTTC. Its protein is CATSDYRGDGYTF.

V gene TRBV10-1 combines with J gene TRBJ2-1; D is uncertain. The V gene's germline CDR1 is WNHNN and CDR2 SYGVQD (reference sequence). V shed 6 bases and J shed 0 bases, with 12 bases lying between them. This CDR3 is 15 amino acids long. CDR3 residues: CASSPIQSSYNEQFF. As DNA, the CDR3 is TGCGCCAGCAGCCCCATTCAGAGCTCCTACAATGAGCAGTTCTTC.

In its sample, this clonotype was seen many times. V gene TRBV7-9 combines with J gene TRBJ2-2; 12 bases agree with TRBD2. The CDR3 loop spans 15 amino acids. J gave up 5 bases and V 3 bases, and 1 base lay outside the gene matches. Germline V lookup: CDR1 SEHNR, CDR2 FQNEAQ (reference sequence). CDR3 sequence reads: CASSFGLAGTGELFF. The CDR3 nucleotides are TGTGCCAGCAGCTTCGGACTAGCGGGAACCGGGGAGCTGTTTTTT. Based on the CDR3 plus reference TRBV7-9 and TRBJ2-2, the full variable domain is DTGVSQNPRHKITKRGQNVTFRCDPISEHNRLYWYRQTLGQGPEFLTYFQNEAQLEKSRLLSDRFSAERPKGSFSTLEIQRTEQGDSAMYLCASSFGLAGTGELFFGEGSRLTVL.

This chain uses TRBV20-1 with TRBJ1-1; possibly TRBD1 for D (5 bases). Looked up from germline, CDR1 is DFQATT and CDR2 is SNEGSKA (reference sequence). V was clipped by 6 bases and J by 1 base, with 12 bases between them. This CDR3 comprises 13 residues. CDR3 protein: CSALGGPNTEAFF. The CDR3 bases are TGCAGTGCCCTGGGGGGACCGAACACTGAAGCTTTCTTT.

This clonotype was seen many times. The chain combines TRBV2 with TRBJ1-2; D not resolved. This CDR3 region has 13 residues. Trimming removed 2 bases at V and 4 bases at J, with 8 bases between. Germline-derived CDR1 and CDR2 are SNHLY and FYNNEI. CDR3 bases: TGTGCCAGCAGTGAAAGGCAGCCCTATGGCTACACCTTC. This encodes CASSERQPYGYTF.

In its sample, this clonotype was seen many times. The V and J genes are TRBV12-3 or TRBV12-4 and TRBJ2-7; possible D gene TRBD2, 5 bases. The germline V and J ends were trimmed by 4 bases and 4 bases, with 11 bases remaining between them. CDR3 length: 13 amino acids. The CDR3 region is CASSYGEGYEQYF. The CDR3 region has the DNA TGTGCCAGCAGTTACGGGGAAGGGTACGAGCAGTACTTC.